The present T cell receptor (beta chain) was sequenced within a study of tumor and adjacent non-tumor tissue in lung cancer. Study as a whole: Histology: about a dozen adenocarcinoma, a couple of squamous cell carcinoma, 1 small cell lung cancer.

This sample's RNA came from whole unsorted tissue. This CDR3 comprises 14 residues. Per germline, CDR1 DFQATT and CDR2 SNEGSKA (reference sequence). For this clonotype: The antigen is not known. This clone may be a read error of a much larger clone one base away.

The study, taken as a whole, reports: Normal lung showed higher cumulative top 100 clone frequency than tumor. Shorter survival was associated with higher TCR diversity in tumors.

A modified ARM-PCR protocol with three rounds of nested PCR amplified TCRbeta. Using its own MiXCR run on the multiplex PCR reads, TCRdb lists one record per CDR3 protein. The sample carries approximately 100,000 distinct CDR3 sequences, roughly 73% recorded once. The sequence derives from a woman aged 55 to 70 with non-small cell lung cancer. This chain uses TRBV20-1 with TRBJ2-1; a weak D match, TRBD2 (5 bases). The sequenced sample consisted of lung tumor tissue. CDR3: CSAISSSSYNEHFF. CDR3 DNA: TGCAGTGCTATATCTTCTAGCTCCTACAATGAGCACTTCTTC.